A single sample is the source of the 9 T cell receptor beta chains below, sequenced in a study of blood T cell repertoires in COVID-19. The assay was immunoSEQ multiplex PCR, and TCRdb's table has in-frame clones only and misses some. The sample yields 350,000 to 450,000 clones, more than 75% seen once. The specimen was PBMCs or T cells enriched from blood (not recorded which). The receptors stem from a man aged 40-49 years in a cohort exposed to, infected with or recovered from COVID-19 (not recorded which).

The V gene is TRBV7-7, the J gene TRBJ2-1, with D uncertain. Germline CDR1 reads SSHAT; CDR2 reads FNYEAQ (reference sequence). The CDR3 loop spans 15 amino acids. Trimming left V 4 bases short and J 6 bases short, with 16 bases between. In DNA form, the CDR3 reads TGTGCCAGCAGCTCAGGAAGTGAGTCTACCAATGAGCAGTTCTTC. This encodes CASSSGSESTNEQFF.

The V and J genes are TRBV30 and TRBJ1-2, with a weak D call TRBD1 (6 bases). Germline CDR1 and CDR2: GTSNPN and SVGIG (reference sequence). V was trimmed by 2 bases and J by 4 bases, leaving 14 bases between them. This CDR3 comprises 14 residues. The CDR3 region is CAWSRSGVSYGYTF. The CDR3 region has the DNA TGTGCCTGGAGTAGATCAGGGGTGAGCTATGGCTACACCTTC.

CDR3 in amino acids: CASSVQRYQETQYF. CDR3 sequence (DNA): TGTGCCAGCAGCGTCCAGCGGTACCAAGAGACCCAGTACTTC. The chain links TRBV7-8 to TRBJ2-5; possibly TRBD2 for D (5 bases). The V gene lost 5 bases and the J gene lost 0 bases, with 10 bases spanning the gap. From germline, CDR1 is SGHVS and CDR2 FQNEAQ. The CDR3 spans 14 residues.

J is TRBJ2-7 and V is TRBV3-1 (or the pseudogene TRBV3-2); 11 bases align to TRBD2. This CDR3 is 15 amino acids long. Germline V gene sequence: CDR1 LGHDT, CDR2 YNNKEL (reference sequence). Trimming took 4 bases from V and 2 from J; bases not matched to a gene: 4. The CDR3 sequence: CASSPTSGSPYEQYF. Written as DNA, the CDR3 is TGTGCCAGCAGCCCAACTAGCGGGAGTCCCTACGAGCAGTACTTC.

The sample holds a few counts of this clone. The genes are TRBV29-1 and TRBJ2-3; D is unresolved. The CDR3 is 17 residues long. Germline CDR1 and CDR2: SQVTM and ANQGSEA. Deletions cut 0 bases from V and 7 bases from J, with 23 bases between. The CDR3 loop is CSVEDPMAQVGFNTQYF. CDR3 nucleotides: TGCAGCGTTGAAGATCCAATGGCGCAGGTCGGCTTTAATACGCAGTATTTT.

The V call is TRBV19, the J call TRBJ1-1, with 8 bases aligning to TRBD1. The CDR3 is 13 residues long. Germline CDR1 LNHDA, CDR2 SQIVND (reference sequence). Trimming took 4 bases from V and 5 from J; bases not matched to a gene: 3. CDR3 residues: CASSKDRETEAFF. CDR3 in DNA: TGTGCCAGTAGTAAGGACAGGGAAACTGAAGCTTTCTTT.

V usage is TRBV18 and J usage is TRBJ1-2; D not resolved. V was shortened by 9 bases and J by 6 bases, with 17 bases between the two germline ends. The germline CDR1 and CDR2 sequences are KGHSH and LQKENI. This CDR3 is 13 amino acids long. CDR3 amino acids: CASSREGGNGYTF. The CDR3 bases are TGTGCCAGTAGCCGGGAGGGTGGAAATGGCTACACCTTC.

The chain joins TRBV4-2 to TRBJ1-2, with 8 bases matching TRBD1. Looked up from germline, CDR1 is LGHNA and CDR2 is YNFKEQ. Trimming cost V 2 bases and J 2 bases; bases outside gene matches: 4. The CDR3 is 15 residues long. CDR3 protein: CASSQLTGVNYGYTF. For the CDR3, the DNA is TGTGCCAGCAGCCAATTGACAGGGGTAAACTATGGCTACACCTTC.

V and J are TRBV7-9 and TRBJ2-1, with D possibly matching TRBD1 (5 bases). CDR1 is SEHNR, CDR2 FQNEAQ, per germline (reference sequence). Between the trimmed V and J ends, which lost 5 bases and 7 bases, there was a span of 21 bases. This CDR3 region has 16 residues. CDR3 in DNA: TGTGCCAGCAGCCTTCCCCTAGTCAGGGTGGGAAATGAGCAGTTCTTC. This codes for CASSLPLVRVGNEQFF.